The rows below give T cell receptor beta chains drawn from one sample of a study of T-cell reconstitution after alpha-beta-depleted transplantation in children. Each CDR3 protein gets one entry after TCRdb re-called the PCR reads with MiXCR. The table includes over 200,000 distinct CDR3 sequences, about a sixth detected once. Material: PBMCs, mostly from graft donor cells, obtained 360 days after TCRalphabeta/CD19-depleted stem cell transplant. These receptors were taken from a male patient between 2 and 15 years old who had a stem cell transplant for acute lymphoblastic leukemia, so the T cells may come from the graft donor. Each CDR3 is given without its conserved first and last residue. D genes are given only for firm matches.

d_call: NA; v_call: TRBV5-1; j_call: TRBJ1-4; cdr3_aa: ASSPSTLGEEKLF
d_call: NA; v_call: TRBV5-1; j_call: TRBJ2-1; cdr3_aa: ASSSDGRPSEQF
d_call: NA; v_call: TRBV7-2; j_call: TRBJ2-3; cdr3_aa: ASSSRMGSPSTDTQY
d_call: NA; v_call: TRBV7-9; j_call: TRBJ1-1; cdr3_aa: ASRLMNTEAF
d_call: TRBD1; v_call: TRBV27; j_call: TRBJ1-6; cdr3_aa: ASSLTGYSPLH
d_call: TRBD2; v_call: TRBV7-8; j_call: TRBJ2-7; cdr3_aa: ASSSTSGGPAPTYEQY
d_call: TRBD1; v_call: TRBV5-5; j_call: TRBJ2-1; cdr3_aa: ASSRSWDRGYNEQF
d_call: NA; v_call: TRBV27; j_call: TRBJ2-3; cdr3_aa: ASSPLIRAGTDTQY
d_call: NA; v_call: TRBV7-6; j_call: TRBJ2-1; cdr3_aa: ASSLRGSYNEQF
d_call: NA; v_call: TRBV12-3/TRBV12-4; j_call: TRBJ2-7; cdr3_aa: ASSLGPRRAYEQY
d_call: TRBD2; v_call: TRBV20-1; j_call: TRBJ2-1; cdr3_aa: SASWDRGVIDEQF
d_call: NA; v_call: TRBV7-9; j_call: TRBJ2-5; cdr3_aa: ASSLTTNQETQY
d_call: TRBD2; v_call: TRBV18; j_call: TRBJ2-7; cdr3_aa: ASSPRGAYEQY
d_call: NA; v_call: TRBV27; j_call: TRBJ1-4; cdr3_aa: ASSFSGGFEKLF
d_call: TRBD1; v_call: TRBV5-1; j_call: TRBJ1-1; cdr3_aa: ASSFTGTGGGTEAF
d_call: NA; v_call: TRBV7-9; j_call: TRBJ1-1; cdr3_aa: ASSFKQTSNTEAF
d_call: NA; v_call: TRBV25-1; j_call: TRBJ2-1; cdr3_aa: ASVPGYEQF
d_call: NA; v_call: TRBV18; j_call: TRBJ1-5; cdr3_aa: ASSPYSSSNQPQH
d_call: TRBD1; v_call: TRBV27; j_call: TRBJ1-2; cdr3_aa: ASRPWTGTGYGYT
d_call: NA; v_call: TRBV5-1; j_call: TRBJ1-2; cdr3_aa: ASSLEGTKYGYT
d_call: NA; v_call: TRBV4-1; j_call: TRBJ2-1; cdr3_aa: ASSQDDRSSYNEQF
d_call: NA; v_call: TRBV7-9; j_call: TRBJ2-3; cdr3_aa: ASSPTRLPDTQY
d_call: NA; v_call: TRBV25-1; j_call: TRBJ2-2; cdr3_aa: ASSIRGRYTGELF
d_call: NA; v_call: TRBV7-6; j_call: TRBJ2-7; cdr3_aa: ASSLEVPSGHSSYEQY
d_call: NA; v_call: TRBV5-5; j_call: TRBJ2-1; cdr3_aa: ASSYRDEQF
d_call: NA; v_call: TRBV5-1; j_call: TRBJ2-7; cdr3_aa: ASSSDGPYEQY